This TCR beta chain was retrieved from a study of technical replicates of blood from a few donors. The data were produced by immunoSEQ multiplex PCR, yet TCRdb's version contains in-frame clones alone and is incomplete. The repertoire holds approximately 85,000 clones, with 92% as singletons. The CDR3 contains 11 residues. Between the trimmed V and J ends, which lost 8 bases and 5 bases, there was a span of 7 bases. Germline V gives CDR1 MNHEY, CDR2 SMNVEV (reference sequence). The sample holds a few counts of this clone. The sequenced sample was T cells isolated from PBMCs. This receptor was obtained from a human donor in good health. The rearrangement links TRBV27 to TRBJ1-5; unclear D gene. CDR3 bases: TGTGCCAGCGGAGCGGATCAGCCCCAGCATTTT. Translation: CASGADQPQHF.